Detailed here is one TCR beta chain. The CDR3 is made up of 14 amino acids. V was clipped by 7 bases and J by 10 bases; unmatched bases: 9. The V gene's germline CDR1 is MNHEY and CDR2 SVGEGT. The sample belongs to a study of blood T cell repertoires in COVID-19. Study-wide background: The study drew acute and convalescent COVID-19 samples from the United States, Italy and Spain.

Some clones are missing from TCRdb's copy, which holds only in-frame ones; the method was immunoSEQ multiplex PCR. The sample lists 280,000 or so clones; 87% were seen once. This receptor was identified in a woman in her thirties or forties who had recovered from COVID-19. V gene TRBV6-2 or TRBV6-3 combines with J gene TRBJ1-6; 8 nucleotides match TRBD1. Source material: PBMCs or T cells enriched from blood (not recorded which). CDR3 DNA sequence: TGTGCCAGCACTTATGGACAGGGTGGCTCACCCCTCCACTTT. Amino acid sequence: CASTYGQGGSPLHF.